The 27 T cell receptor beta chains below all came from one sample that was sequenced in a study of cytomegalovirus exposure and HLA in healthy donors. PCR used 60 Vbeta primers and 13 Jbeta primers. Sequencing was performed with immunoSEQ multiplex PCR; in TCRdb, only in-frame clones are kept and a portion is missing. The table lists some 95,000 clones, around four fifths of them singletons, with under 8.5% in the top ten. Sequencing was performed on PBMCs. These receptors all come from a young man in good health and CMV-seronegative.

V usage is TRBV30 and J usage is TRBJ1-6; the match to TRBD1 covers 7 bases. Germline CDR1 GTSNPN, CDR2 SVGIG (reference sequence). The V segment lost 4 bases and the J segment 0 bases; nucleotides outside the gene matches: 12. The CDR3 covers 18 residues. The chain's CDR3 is CAWTEGALWSSYNSPLHF. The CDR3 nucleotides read TGTGCCTGGACAGAGGGGGCTTTGTGGAGCTCCTATAATTCACCCCTCCACTTT.

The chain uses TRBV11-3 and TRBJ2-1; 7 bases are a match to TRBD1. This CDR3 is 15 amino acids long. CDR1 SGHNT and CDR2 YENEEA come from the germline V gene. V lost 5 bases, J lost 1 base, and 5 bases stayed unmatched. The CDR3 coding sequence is TGTGCCAGCAGCCCCTACAGGGGTTCCTACAATGAGCAGTTCTTC. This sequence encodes CASSPYRGSYNEQFF.

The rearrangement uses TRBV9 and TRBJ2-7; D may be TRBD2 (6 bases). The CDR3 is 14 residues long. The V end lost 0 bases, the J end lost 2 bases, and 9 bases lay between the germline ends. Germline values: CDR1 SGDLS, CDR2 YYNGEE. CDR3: CASSVDSGPYEQYF. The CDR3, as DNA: TGTGCCAGCAGCGTAGACAGCGGGCCCTACGAGCAGTACTTC.

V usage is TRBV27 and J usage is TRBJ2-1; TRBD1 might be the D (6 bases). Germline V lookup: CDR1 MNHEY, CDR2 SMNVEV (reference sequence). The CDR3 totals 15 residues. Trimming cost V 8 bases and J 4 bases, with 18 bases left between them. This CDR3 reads CASGTHGTQYNEQFF. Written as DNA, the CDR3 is TGTGCCAGCGGAACCCACGGGACACAATACAATGAGCAGTTCTTC.

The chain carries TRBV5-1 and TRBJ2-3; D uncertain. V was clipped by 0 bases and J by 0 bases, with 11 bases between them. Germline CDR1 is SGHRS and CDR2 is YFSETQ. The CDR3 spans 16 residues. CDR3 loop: CASSLDGQTSTDTQYF. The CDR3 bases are TGCGCCAGCAGCTTGGACGGTCAGACTAGCACAGATACGCAGTATTTT.

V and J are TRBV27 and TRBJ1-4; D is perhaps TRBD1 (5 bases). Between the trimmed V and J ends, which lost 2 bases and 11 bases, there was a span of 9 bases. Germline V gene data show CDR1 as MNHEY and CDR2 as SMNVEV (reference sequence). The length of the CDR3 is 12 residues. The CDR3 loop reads CASSLGAGKLFF. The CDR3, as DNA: TGTGCCAGCAGTTTAGGGGCGGGGAAACTGTTTTTT.

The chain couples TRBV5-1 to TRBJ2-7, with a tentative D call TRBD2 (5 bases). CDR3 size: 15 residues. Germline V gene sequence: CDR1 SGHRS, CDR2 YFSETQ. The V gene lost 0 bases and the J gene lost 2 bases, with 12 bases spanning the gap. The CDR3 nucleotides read TGCGCCAGCAGCTTGGGAGGGCTGGGTGCCTACGAGCAGTACTTC. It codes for CASSLGGLGAYEQYF. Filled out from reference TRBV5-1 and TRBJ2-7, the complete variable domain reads KAGVTQTPRYLIKTRGQQVTLSCSPISGHRSVSWYQQTPGQGLQFLFEYFSETQRNKGNFPGRFSGRQFSNSRSEMNVSTLELGDSALYLCASSLGGLGAYEQYFGPGTRLTVT.

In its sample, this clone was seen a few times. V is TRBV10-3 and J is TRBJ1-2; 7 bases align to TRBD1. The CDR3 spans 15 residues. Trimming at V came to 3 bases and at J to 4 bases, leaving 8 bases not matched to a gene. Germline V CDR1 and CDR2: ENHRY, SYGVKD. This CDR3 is CAISDLQGVGYGYTF. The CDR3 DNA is TGTGCCATCAGTGATTTGCAGGGGGTAGGCTATGGCTACACCTTC.

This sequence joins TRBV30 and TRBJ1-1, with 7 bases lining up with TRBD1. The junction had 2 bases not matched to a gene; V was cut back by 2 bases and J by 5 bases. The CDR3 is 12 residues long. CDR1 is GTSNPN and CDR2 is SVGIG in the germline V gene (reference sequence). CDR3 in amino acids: CAWSNRGTEAFF. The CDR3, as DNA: TGTGCCTGGAGTAACAGGGGAACTGAAGCTTTCTTT.

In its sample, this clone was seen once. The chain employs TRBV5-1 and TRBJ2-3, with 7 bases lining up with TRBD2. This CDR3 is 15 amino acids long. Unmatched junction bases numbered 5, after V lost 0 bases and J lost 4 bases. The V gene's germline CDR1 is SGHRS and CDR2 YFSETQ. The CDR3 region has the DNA TGCGCCAGCAGCTTGGGTCCGACTAGCCCAGATACGCAGTATTTT. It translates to CASSLGPTSPDTQYF.

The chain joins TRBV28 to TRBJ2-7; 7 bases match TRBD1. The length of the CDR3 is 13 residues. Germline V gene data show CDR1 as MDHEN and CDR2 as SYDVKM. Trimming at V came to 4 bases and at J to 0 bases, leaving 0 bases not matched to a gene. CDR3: CASSWTGSYEQYF. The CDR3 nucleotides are TGTGCCAGCAGTTGGACAGGCTCCTACGAGCAGTACTTC.

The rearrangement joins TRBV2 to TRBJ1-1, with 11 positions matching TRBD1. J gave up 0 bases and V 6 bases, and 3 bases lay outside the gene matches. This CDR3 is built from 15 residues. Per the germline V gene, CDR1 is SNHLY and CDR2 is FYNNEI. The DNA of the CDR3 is TGTGCCAGCAGGGGGACAGGGGGAATGAACACTGAAGCTTTCTTT. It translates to CASRGTGGMNTEAFF.

The CDR3 reads CASSLPTEYEQYF. CDR3 coding DNA: TGCGCCAGCAGCCTACCGACGGAGTACGAGCAGTACTTC. V gene TRBV5-1 combines with J gene TRBJ2-7; D is ambiguous. Deletions cut 4 bases from V and 4 bases from J, with 12 bases between. The CDR3 sequence is 13 residues long. Germline V gene data show CDR1 as SGHRS and CDR2 as YFSETQ.

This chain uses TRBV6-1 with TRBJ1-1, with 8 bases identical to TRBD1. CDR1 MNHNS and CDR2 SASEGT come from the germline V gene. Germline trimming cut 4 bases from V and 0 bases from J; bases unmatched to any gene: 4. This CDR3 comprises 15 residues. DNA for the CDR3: TGTGCCAGCAGTGCGACAGGGGCGTTGAACACTGAAGCTTTCTTT. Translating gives CASSATGALNTEAFF.

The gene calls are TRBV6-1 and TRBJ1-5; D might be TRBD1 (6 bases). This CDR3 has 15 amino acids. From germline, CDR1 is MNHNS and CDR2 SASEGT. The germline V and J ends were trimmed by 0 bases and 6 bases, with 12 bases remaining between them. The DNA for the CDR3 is TGTGCCAGCAGTGAAGCGGGAGGGGGGAGTCAGCCCCAGCATTTT. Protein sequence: CASSEAGGGSQPQHF.

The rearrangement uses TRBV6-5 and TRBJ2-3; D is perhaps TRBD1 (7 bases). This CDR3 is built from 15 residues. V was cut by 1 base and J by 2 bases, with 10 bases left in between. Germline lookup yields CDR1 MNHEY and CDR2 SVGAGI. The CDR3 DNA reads TGTGCCAGCAGTTACTGGAGGGGGCTCACAGATACGCAGTATTTT. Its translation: CASSYWRGLTDTQYF.

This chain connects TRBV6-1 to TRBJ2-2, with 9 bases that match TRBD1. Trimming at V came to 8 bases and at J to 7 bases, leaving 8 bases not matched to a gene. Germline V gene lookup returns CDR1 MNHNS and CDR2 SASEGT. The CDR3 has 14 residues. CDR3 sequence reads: CASVTGGGGGELFF. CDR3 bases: TGTGCCAGCGTGACAGGGGGGGGTGGCGGGGAGCTGTTTTTT.

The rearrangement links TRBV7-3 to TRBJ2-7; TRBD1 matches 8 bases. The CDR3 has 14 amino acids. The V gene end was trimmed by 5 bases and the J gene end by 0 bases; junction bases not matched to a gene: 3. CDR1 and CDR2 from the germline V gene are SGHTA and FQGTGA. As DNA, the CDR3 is TGTGCCAGCAGCAAAACAGGGGGCTCCTACGAGCAGTACTTC. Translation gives CASSKTGGSYEQYF. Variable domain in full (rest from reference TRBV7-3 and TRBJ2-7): GAGVSQTPSNKVTEKGKYVELRCDPISGHTALYWYRQSLGQGPEFLIYFQGTGAADDSGLPNDRFFAVRPEGSVSTLKIQRTERGDSAVYLCASSKTGGSYEQYFGPGTRLTVT.

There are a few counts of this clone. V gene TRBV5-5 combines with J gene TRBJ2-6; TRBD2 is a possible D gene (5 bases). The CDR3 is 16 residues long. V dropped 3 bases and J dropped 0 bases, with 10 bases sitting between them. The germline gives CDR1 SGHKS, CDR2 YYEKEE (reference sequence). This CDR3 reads CASSSLALSGANVLTF. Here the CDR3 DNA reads TGTGCCAGCAGCTCTCTAGCTCTCTCTGGGGCCAACGTCCTGACTTTC.

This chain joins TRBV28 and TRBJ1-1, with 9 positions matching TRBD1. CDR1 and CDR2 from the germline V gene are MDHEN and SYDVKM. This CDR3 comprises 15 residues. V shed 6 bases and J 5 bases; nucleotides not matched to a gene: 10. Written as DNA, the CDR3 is TGTGCCAGCAGCCGACGACAGGGGGGTGTTACTGAAGCTTTCTTT. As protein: CASSRRQGGVTEAFF.

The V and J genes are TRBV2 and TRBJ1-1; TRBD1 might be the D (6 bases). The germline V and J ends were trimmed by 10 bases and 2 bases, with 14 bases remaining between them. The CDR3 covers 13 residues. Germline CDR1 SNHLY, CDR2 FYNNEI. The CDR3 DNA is TGTGCCAACAGGGAGACAGAAAACACTGAAGCTTTCTTT. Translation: CANRETENTEAFF.

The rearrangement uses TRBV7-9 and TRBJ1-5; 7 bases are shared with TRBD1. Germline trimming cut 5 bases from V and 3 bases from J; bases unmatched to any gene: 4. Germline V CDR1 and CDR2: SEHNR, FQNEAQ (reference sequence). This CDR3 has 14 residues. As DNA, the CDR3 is TGTGCCAGCAGCCCGGACAGGCACAATCAGCCCCAGCATTTT. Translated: CASSPDRHNQPQHF.

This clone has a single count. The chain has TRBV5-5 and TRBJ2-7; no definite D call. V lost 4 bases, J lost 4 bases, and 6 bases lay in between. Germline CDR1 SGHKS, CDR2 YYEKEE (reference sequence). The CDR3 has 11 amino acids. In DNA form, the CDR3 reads TGTGCCAGCAGCCCCCGGTACGAGCAGTACTTC. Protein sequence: CASSPRYEQYF. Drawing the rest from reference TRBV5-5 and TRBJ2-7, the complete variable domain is DAGVTQSPTHLIKTRGQQVTLRCSPISGHKSVSWYQQVLGQGPQFIFQYYEKEERGRGNFPDRFSARQFPNYSSELNVNALLLGDSALYLCASSPRYEQYFGPGTRLTVT.

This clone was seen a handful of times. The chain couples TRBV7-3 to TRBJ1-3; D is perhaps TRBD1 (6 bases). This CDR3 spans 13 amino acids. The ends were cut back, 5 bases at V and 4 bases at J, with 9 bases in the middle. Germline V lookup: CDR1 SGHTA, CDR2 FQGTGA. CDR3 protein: CASSRGQGNTIYF. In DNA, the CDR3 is TGTGCCAGCAGCAGGGGACAAGGAAACACCATATATTTT.

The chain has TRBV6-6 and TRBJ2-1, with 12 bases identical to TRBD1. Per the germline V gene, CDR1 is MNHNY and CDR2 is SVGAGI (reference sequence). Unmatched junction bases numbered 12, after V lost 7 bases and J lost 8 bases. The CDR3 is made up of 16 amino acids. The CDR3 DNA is TGTGCCAGCACCTATGGGGACAGGGGGCGCCGGCATGAGCAGTTCTTC. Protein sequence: CASTYGDRGRRHEQFF.

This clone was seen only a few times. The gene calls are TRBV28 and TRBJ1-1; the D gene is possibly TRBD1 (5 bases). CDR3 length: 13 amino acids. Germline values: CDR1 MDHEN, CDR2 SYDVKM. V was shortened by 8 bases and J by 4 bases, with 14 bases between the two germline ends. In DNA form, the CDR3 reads TGTGCCAGCGTGGGGCAGGAGAGCACTGAAGCTTTCTTT. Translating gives CASVGQESTEAFF.

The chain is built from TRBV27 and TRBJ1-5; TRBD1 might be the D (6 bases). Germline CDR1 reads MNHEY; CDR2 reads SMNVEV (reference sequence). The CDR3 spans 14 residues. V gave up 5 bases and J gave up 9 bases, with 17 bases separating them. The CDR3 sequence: CASSIVRGTGPQHF. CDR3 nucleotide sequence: TGTGCCAGCAGTATAGTCAGGGGTACAGGGCCCCAGCATTTT.